The clone carrying this T cell receptor beta chain has just one count. Its matching antigen is unknown. This entry belongs to a study of shared clonotypes between healthy human individuals. TCRdb keeps only in-frame clones here, not all; method: immunoSEQ multiplex PCR. The sample records around 2.1 million clones, 85% to 95% being singletons. Terminally differentiated effector memory CD45RA+ cells were left out of the naive CD8 fraction, which was CD45RO-negative and positively selected for CCR7. The study's findings and limits: A handful of donors shared approximately 5% of their naive CD4 clonotypes.

The sequenced material came from naive CD8+ T cells from PBMCs. The TCR sequence derives from a man younger than 35 in good health. Some clones in this sample may be carry-over from other donors' samples.

The CDR3 DNA sequence: TGTGCCAGCAGTCCGCGCCACAATGAGCAGTTCTTC. Translation: CASSPRHNEQFF. V is TRBV28 and J is TRBJ2-1; D not certain. V dropped 5 bases and J dropped 5 bases, with 7 bases sitting between them. The CDR3 has 12 residues. CDR1 and CDR2 (germline): MDHEN, SYDVKM.